A single sample is the source of the 25 T cell receptor beta chains below, sequenced in a study of immune evolution from preneoplasia to lung adenocarcinoma. Sequencing used immunoSEQ multiplex PCR; TCRdb keeps in-frame clones, though not all of them. The top ten hold over 15% of the sample, which has around 2,000 clones, roughly 85% seen once. Sequencing was done on a sample of FFPE adjacent normal lung tissue. Receptors were obtained from a person between 60 and 80 years old with lung adenocarcinoma.

The chain uses TRBV29-1 and TRBJ1-1; 10 bases match TRBD1. CDR1 and CDR2 (germline): SQVTM, ANQGSEA. CDR3 size: 12 residues. With 8 bases clipped from V and 5 bases from J, the junction kept 5 bases outside the gene matches. The CDR3 reads CSLVGQGTEAFF. The CDR3 coding sequence is TGCAGCTTAGTGGGACAGGGGACTGAAGCTTTCTTT.

V is TRBV30 and J is TRBJ2-7, with 9 positions matching TRBD1. Unmatched junction bases numbered 7, after V lost 3 bases and J lost 4 bases. CDR1 is GTSNPN, CDR2 SVGIG, per germline (reference sequence). The CDR3 runs to 14 residues. CDR3 nucleotide sequence: TGTGCCTGGAGCTACGGGACAGGGATATACGAGCAGTACTTC. As protein: CAWSYGTGIYEQYF.

The chain combines TRBV19 with TRBJ2-2; possible D gene TRBD1, 5 bases. This CDR3 is 16 amino acids long. Between the trimmed V and J ends, which lost 3 bases and 2 bases, there was a span of 13 bases. Germline-derived CDR1 and CDR2 are LNHDA and SQIVND (reference sequence). The CDR3 region has the DNA TGTGCCAGTAGTATGCTCCTCGGACACAACACCGGGGAGCTGTTTTTT. Protein: CASSMLLGHNTGELFF.

V is TRBV5-4 and J is TRBJ1-3; D is ambiguous. The CDR3 spans 16 residues. CDR1 is SGHNT, CDR2 YYREEE, per germline (reference sequence). V dropped 1 base and J dropped 0 bases, with 11 bases sitting between them. The CDR3 spells CASSLYGRTSGNTIYF. CDR3 coding DNA: TGTGCCAGCAGCTTGTATGGCAGGACCTCTGGAAACACCATATATTTT.

By share of the sample, this clone is hyperexpanded. The chain links TRBV5-1 to TRBJ1-1; a possible D gene is TRBD1 (5 bases). CDR3 size: 14 residues. Germline V lookup: CDR1 SGHRS, CDR2 YFSETQ. Trimming removed 4 bases at V and 2 bases at J, with 12 bases between. CDR3 amino acids: CASSRGRINTEAFF. CDR3 nucleotides: TGCGCCAGCAGCCGGGGACGGATAAACACTGAAGCTTTCTTT.

This clone has a handful of counts. The chain recombines TRBV6-1 with TRBJ1-5; 8 bases map to TRBD1. The V and J ends lost 6 bases and 1 base, in that order; junction bases with no gene match: 5. Germline V gene sequence: CDR1 MNHNS, CDR2 SASEGT. This CDR3 comprises 15 residues. The CDR3 loop is CASREDRASNQPQHF. CDR3 coding DNA: TGTGCCAGCAGGGAGGACAGGGCGAGCAATCAGCCCCAGCATTTT.

This chain uses TRBV5-1 with TRBJ1-4; 9 bases agree with TRBD1. The CDR3 consists of 16 residues. V lost 0 bases, J lost 8 bases, and 8 bases stayed unmatched. Germline V gene lookup returns CDR1 SGHRS and CDR2 YFSETQ. The CDR3 is CASSLGRTGAREKLFF. The CDR3 DNA reads as TGCGCCAGCAGCTTGGGCCGGACAGGGGCTCGGGAAAAACTGTTTTTT.

The chain carries TRBV7-9 and TRBJ2-7, with TRBD1 identical over 7 bases. The CDR3 runs 15 residues. The V segment lost 7 bases and the J segment 6 bases; nucleotides outside the gene matches: 15. CDR1 and CDR2 from the germline V gene are SEHNR and FQNEAQ (reference sequence). CDR3: CASKKTGSSHSEQYF. The CDR3 coding sequence is TGTGCCAGCAAAAAGACAGGGTCCAGCCACAGCGAGCAGTACTTC. Supplemented by reference TRBV7-9 and TRBJ2-7, the full variable domain reads DTGVSQNPRHKITKRGQNVTFRCDPISEHNRLYWYRQTLGQGPEFLTYFQNEAQLEKSRLLSDRFSAERPKGSFSTLEIQRTEQGDSAMYLCASKKTGSSHSEQYFGPGTRLTVT.

V gene TRBV6-1 combines with J gene TRBJ1-1, with TRBD1 matching 8 bases. The CDR3 covers 15 residues. Losses at the gene ends were 2 bases for V and 10 bases for J; bases not matched to a gene: 12. The germline CDR1 and CDR2 sequences are MNHNS and SASEGT. The CDR3: CASSERAGGGGRAFF. CDR3 nucleotide sequence: TGTGCCAGCAGTGAAAGGGCAGGGGGCGGAGGGAGAGCTTTCTTT.

The J gene is TRBJ2-1, the V gene TRBV7-3, with no clear D. Germline CDR1 SGHTA, CDR2 FQGTGA. The ends were cut back, 2 bases at V and 1 base at J, with 9 bases in the middle. This CDR3 contains 15 residues. Here the CDR3 reads CASSLDGLSYNEQFF. The CDR3 DNA sequence: TGTGCCAGCAGCTTAGACGGGCTGTCCTACAATGAGCAGTTCTTC.

The gene calls are TRBV4-2 and TRBJ2-3, with D perhaps matching TRBD2 (5 bases). Germline V CDR1 and CDR2: LGHNA, YNFKEQ. V was clipped by 0 bases and J by 2 bases, with 15 bases between them. This CDR3 spans 17 amino acids. This CDR3 reads CASSQDPADYSTDTQYF. In DNA, the CDR3 is TGTGCCAGCAGCCAAGATCCCGCCGACTACTCCACAGATACGCAGTATTTT.

This sequence joins TRBV28 and TRBJ2-1; D is uncertain. Trimming pared 2 bases from V and 4 bases from J, leaving 12 bases between. Germline lookup yields CDR1 MDHEN and CDR2 SYDVKM. The CDR3 runs 15 residues. In DNA form, the CDR3 reads TGTGCCAGCAGTTTAATTCGCGGAACGTACAATGAGCAGTTCTTC. Protein product: CASSLIRGTYNEQFF.

The rearrangement uses TRBV18 and TRBJ2-1; the D gene is possibly TRBD2 (6 bases). The CDR3 consists of 15 residues. Trimming took 3 bases from V and 5 from J, leaving 14 bases between them. In germline, CDR1 is KGHSH, CDR2 LQKENI. The CDR3 spells CASSPPGLRNNEQFF. CDR3 coding DNA: TGTGCCAGCTCACCTCCGGGACTTAGGAACAATGAGCAGTTCTTC. Together with reference TRBV18 and TRBJ2-1, the CDR3 gives the full variable domain: NAGVMQNPRHLVRRRGQEARLRCSPMKGHSHVYWYRQLPEEGLKFMVYLQKENIIDESGMPKERFSAEFPKEGPSILRIQQVVRGDSAAYFCASSPPGLRNNEQFFGPGTRLTVL.

The chain carries TRBV5-8 and TRBJ1-5; D gene unclear. Germline V gene sequence: CDR1 SGHTS, CDR2 YDEGEE. The CDR3 length is 15 residues. Deletions cut 6 bases from V and 3 bases from J, with 16 bases between. The CDR3 nucleotides are TGTGCCAGCACCACTGAATTCTACACCAATCAGCCCCAGCATTTT. Its translation is CASTTEFYTNQPQHF.

The chain links TRBV18 to TRBJ1-5; possible D gene TRBD1, 6 bases. Germline V CDR1 and CDR2: KGHSH, LQKENI. V lost 4 bases to trimming and J lost 2 bases, with 15 bases between them. The CDR3 is 16 amino acids. The CDR3 region is CASSHDRLGRNQPQHF. CDR3 in DNA: TGTGCCAGCTCACACGACAGGCTGGGTCGCAATCAGCCCCAGCATTTT. Based on the CDR3 plus reference TRBV18 and TRBJ1-5, the full variable domain is NAGVMQNPRHLVRRRGQEARLRCSPMKGHSHVYWYRQLPEEGLKFMVYLQKENIIDESGMPKERFSAEFPKEGPSILRIQQVVRGDSAAYFCASSHDRLGRNQPQHFGDGTRLSIL.

In DNA, the CDR3 is TGCGCCAGCAGCCAAGATCGTGAGGGCGGGAGCTTCTACAATGAGCAGTTCTTC. Its translation: CASSQDREGGSFYNEQFF. This chain links TRBV4-1 with TRBJ2-1; 7 bases map to TRBD2. The CDR3 is 18 residues long. Per the germline V gene, CDR1 is MGHRA and CDR2 is YSYEKL. Trimming removed 0 bases from V and 3 bases from J; junction bases left unmatched: 11.

The chain employs TRBV29-1 and TRBJ1-4; 8 nucleotides agree with TRBD1. This CDR3 region has 12 residues. The V gene end was trimmed by 6 bases and the J gene end by 10 bases; junction bases not matched to a gene: 7. Germline V gives CDR1 SQVTM, CDR2 ANQGSEA. For the CDR3, the DNA is TGCAGCGTCCCGGGACAGGAAGGAAAACTGTTTTTT. Its translation: CSVPGQEGKLFF.

This clone was seen only once. The chain combines TRBV2 with TRBJ2-7, with TRBD1 matching over 11 bases. The V segment lost 10 bases and the J segment 4 bases; nucleotides outside the gene matches: 18. Germline V gene sequence: CDR1 SNHLY, CDR2 FYNNEI. The CDR3 has 17 amino acids. The DNA for the CDR3 is TGTGCCACCCTTGGACAGGGGGCGCAGCTGGCGGGATACGAGCAGTACTTC. Its protein product is CATLGQGAQLAGYEQYF.

The chain has TRBV10-1 and TRBJ2-1; D possibly corresponds to TRBD1 (6 bases). Between the trimmed V and J ends, which lost 6 bases and 8 bases, there was a span of 11 bases. CDR1 and CDR2 (germline): WNHNN, SYGVQD (reference sequence). CDR3 size: 12 residues. CDR3 sequence: CASSGTIYEQFF. Written as DNA, the CDR3 is TGCGCCAGCAGCGGGACAATTTATGAGCAGTTCTTC.

This chain connects TRBV19 to TRBJ2-5; the D gene is possibly TRBD2 (6 bases). The CDR3 runs 15 residues. Germline values: CDR1 LNHDA, CDR2 SQIVND (reference sequence). V was shortened by 4 bases and J by 1 base, with 13 bases between the two germline ends. DNA for the CDR3: TGTGCCAGTAGTACGGGTTGGGGAGGCCAAGAGACCCAGTACTTC. It yields the protein CASSTGWGGQETQYF.

This chain links TRBV30 with TRBJ2-7, with no clear D. The V end lost 0 bases, the J end lost 3 bases, and 9 bases lay between the germline ends. Germline values: CDR1 GTSNPN, CDR2 SVGIG (reference sequence). CDR3 length: 13 residues. CDR3 in amino acids: CAWSVSSGYEQYF. The CDR3 coding sequence is TGTGCCTGGAGTGTCTCGTCCGGCTACGAGCAGTACTTC.

The chain has TRBV30 and TRBJ2-3, with a weak D call TRBD1 (6 bases). Germline CDR1 reads GTSNPN; CDR2 reads SVGIG (reference sequence). V was trimmed by 6 bases and J by 6 bases, leaving 19 bases between them. The CDR3 has 14 residues. CDR3 bases: TGTGCCTGCCCAGGGGACCGCAATGCGGATACGCAGTATTTT. Translation: CACPGDRNADTQYF.

This rearrangement joins TRBV28 to TRBJ1-5; the D gene is possibly TRBD1 (6 bases). The germline V gene encodes CDR1 MDHEN and CDR2 SYDVKM. This CDR3 spans 14 amino acids. Trimming left V 5 bases short and J 3 bases short, with 11 bases between. DNA of the CDR3: TGTGCCAGCAGTCCACAGGGAGCCAATCAGCCCCAGCATTTT. It yields the protein CASSPQGANQPQHF.

This sequence joins TRBV4-3 and TRBJ2-1; TRBD2 matches at 13 bases. The CDR3 consists of 16 residues. The junction had 2 bases not matched to a gene; V was cut back by 1 base and J by 5 bases. Germline V lookup: CDR1 LGHNA, CDR2 YSLEER. The CDR3 sequence is CASSQVGLAGHNEQFF. The CDR3 nucleotides are TGCGCCAGCAGCCAAGTGGGACTAGCGGGGCACAATGAGCAGTTCTTC.

The chain has TRBV6-1 and TRBJ2-2; no reliable D call. CDR1 is MNHNS, CDR2 SASEGT, per germline. V shed 3 bases and J shed 5 bases, with 7 bases lying between them. This CDR3 has 13 amino acids. The CDR3 protein is CASSESRTGELFF. The CDR3 DNA is TGTGCCAGCAGTGAGTCGAGGACCGGGGAGCTGTTTTTT.